The following is a TCR beta chain sequence with its context. Germline is not matched at one junction end, which may reflect a read error. This sample was taken from a study of T cells after posttransplantation cyclophosphamide. The repertoire was sequenced with immunoSEQ multiplex PCR; TCRdb's copy has only in-frame clones and lacks some. The data contain roughly 70,000 clones, about 94% of them singletons. The CDR3 contains 15 residues. CDR1 and CDR2 from the germline V gene are SNHLY and FYNNEI. The TCR originated in a young woman in good health and a related stem cell transplant donor. Input material: PBMCs. The chain links TRBV2 to TRBJ1-5; 7 bases are a match to TRBD1. The CDR3 sequence is CASREGQVGYQPQHF. The DNA for the CDR3 is TGTGCCAGCAGAGAAGGACAGGTTGGGTATCAGCCCCAGCATTTT.